Each of the 31 T cell receptor beta chains below was sequenced from the same sample in a study of Tregs in tolerant kidney transplant recipients. Assay: immunoSEQ multiplex PCR; the TCRdb copy retains only in-frame clones and omits some. The sample features about 52,000 clones, with about 0.83% in its top ten. Here the sequenced sample was CD4+ T cells from blood, taken before the transplant. These receptors came from a human donor who received a combined kidney and bone marrow transplant.

With regard to this clone: The sequenced fragment ends 3 residues before the CDR3 boundary, so the rest is inferred from the germline J gene. The J gene is TRBJ1-2, the V gene TRBV5-1; D gene ambiguous. From germline, CDR1 is SGHRS and CDR2 YFSETQ. This CDR3 is 14 amino acids long. Partial CDR3 DNA: TGCGCCAGCAGCTTGGAGGCCCCCGGTATGCGG. Its protein product is CASSLEAPGMR. The whole CDR3 protein reads CASSLEAPGMRYTF.

On this clone itself: Coverage ceases 3 residues before the CDR3 finishes, and the germline J gene fills in the end. The chain employs TRBV6-2 or TRBV6-3 and TRBJ1-2, with 8 bases matching TRBD1. The CDR3 length is 15 residues. Per the germline V gene, CDR1 is MNHEY and CDR2 is SVGEGT. Losses at the gene ends were 7 bases for V and 5 bases for J; bases not matched to a gene: 12. CDR3 DNA, as far as it was read: TGTGCCAGCAATCTCGGACAGGGCCGAACGTATGGC. Its protein product is CASNLGQGRTYG. The whole CDR3 reads CASNLGQGRTYGYTF.

With respect to this clone: The sequence runs out 3 residues before the end of the CDR3; the remainder is reconstructed from the germline J gene. This chain connects TRBV7-2 to TRBJ2-7; D unclear. The V end lost 1 base, the J end lost 2 bases, and 6 bases lay between the germline ends. This CDR3 is 13 amino acids long. Germline CDR1 is SGHTA and CDR2 is FQGNSA. The covered CDR3 bases are TGTGCCAGCAGCTTAGACTTTACCTACGAG. It yields the protein CASSLDFTYE. The complete CDR3 sequence is CASSLDFTYEQYF.

In the case of this clone: From the germline J gene comes the end of the CDR3, since the read stops 3 residues before it. V usage is TRBV13 and J usage is TRBJ2-3, with a weak D call TRBD2 (5 bases). This CDR3 is built from 14 residues. Germline-derived CDR1 and CDR2 are PRHDT and FYEKMQ (reference sequence). V lost 11 bases, J lost 3 bases, and 18 bases lay in between. The part of the CDR3 DNA that was read is TGTGCCCAGTCTCAACGGGGAGCGACAGATACG. It yields the protein CAQSQRGATDT. The entire CDR3 protein reads CAQSQRGATDTQYF.

Of note for this clone: The CDR3 goes on 3 residues after the read ends, and that part is filled in from the germline J gene. The rearrangement links TRBV7-9 to TRBJ2-3; no reliable D call. Germline V CDR1 and CDR2: SEHNR, FQNEAQ (reference sequence). Trimming took 5 bases from V and 0 from J, leaving 12 bases between them. CDR3 length: 15 residues. The CDR3 here is CASSQLSPSTDTQYF. CDR3 DNA (partial): TGTGCCAGCAGCCAACTCTCACCGAGCACAGATACG.

A remark on this clone: The observed sequence ends 3 residues before the CDR3 terminus, with the missing tail filled in from the germline J gene. The genes are TRBV18 and TRBJ2-2; TRBD1 matches at 7 bases. CDR1 is KGHSH, CDR2 LQKENI, per germline. CDR3 length: 12 residues. The CDR3 sequence: CASSLDRAELFF. CDR3 DNA (partial): TGTGCCAGCTCCCTCGACAGGGCCGAG.

The DNA read from the CDR3 is TGCAGTGCTAGACGGGAGAGCGGGGGCTACTACAATGAG. Amino acids: CSARRESGGYYNE. The whole CDR3 region reads CSARRESGGYYNEQFF. The V and J genes are TRBV20-1 and TRBJ2-1, with 8 bases fitting TRBD2. The DNA ends 3 residues before the CDR3 does, and the rest of the CDR3 is filled in from the germline J gene. With V trimmed by 2 bases and J by 3 bases, 9 bases remained unmatched. The CDR3 is made up of 16 amino acids. Germline CDR1 is DFQATT and CDR2 is SNEGSKA (reference sequence).

Points on this clone: Coverage ceases 3 residues before the CDR3 finishes, and the germline J gene fills in the end. The chain has TRBV12-3 or TRBV12-4 and TRBJ1-1; the match to TRBD1 covers 10 bases. This CDR3 region has 14 residues. V was clipped by 7 bases and J by 4 bases; unmatched bases: 6. The CDR3 bases that were read are TGTGCCAGCACCCACCGGACAGGGGGCACTGAA. This codes for CASTHRTGGTE. The full-length CDR3 reads as CASTHRTGGTEAFF.

As to this clone: The read ends 3 residues early relative to the CDR3; the germline J gene fills the gap. The V call is TRBV20-1, the J call TRBJ1-2; tentatively, D is TRBD1 (6 bases). Germline CDR1 reads DFQATT; CDR2 reads SNEGSKA (reference sequence). V was clipped by 5 bases and J by 6 bases, with 19 bases between them. The CDR3 has 14 amino acids. Partial CDR3 DNA: TGCAGTGCTTTATTGGGGGGGCGCGCCGATGGC. As protein: CSALLGGRADG. The CDR3 in full is CSALLGGRADGYTF.

About this clone itself: Read coverage stops 3 residues before the CDR3 terminus; the germline J gene supplies the remainder. This chain uses TRBV19 with TRBJ1-2, with D maybe TRBD1 (6 bases). The CDR3 loop spans 17 amino acids. Trimming removed 3 bases from V and 0 bases from J, with 17 bases in between. Germline-derived CDR1 and CDR2 are LNHDA and SQIVND (reference sequence). CDR3: CASSIWALGTTNYGYTF. CDR3 DNA (partial): TGTGCCAGTAGTATCTGGGCGCTCGGGACAACTAACTATGGC.

Regarding this clone: The CDR3 extends 3 residues past the end of the read, so its final part is completed from the germline J gene. V is TRBV30 and J is TRBJ2-7; a weak D match, TRBD1 (6 bases). Germline CDR1 is GTSNPN and CDR2 is SVGIG (reference sequence). Trimming pared 4 bases from V and 3 bases from J, leaving 13 bases between. This CDR3 spans 13 amino acids. CDR3 bases read: TGTGCCTGGACCCAGGGGCGTCACTACGAG. It encodes CAWTQGRHYE. The CDR3, in full, reads CAWTQGRHYEQYF. The full variable domain, completed using reference TRBV30 and TRBJ2-7, is SQTIHQWPATLVQPVGSPLSLECTVEGTSNPNLYWYRQAAGRGLQLLFYSVGIGQISSEVPQNLSASRPQDRQFILSSKKLLLSDSGFYLCAWTQGRHYEQYFGPGTRLTVT.

Worth noting for this clone: The read ends 3 residues shy of where the CDR3 ends; the end is completed using the germline J gene. The chain links TRBV10-3 to TRBJ1-1, with D unclear. This CDR3 spans 12 amino acids. Trimming shortened V by 8 bases and J by 0 bases, and 7 bases separated the two germline ends. Germline V lookup: CDR1 ENHRY, CDR2 SYGVKD. CDR3 DNA (partial): TGTGCCATCGGTACTCTGAACACTGAA. Its protein product is CAIGTLNTE. The whole CDR3 reads CAIGTLNTEAFF.

Comments on this clone: Read data end 3 residues before the CDR3 end; the end is taken from the germline J gene. The genes are TRBV5-1 and TRBJ2-3; possibly TRBD2 for D (5 bases). Germline V gives CDR1 SGHRS, CDR2 YFSETQ. CDR3 length equals 14 residues. Trimming removed 4 bases at V and 0 bases at J, with 9 bases between. Partial CDR3 DNA: TGCGCCAGCAGCCGCCGAGGGAGCACAGATACG. Translating gives CASSRRGSTDT. The whole CDR3 region reads CASSRRGSTDTQYF.

Points on this clone: Sequencing ends 3 residues short of the CDR3 end; the germline J gene provides the rest. This chain uses TRBV7-2 with TRBJ2-7; D call uncertain. Trimming took off 3 bases at V and 3 bases at J, with 15 bases between the two ends. The germline V gene encodes CDR1 SGHTA and CDR2 FQGNSA. The CDR3 is 15 amino acids. The covered CDR3 bases are TGTGCCAGCAGCTTTAGCCCAAAATCTTACTACGAG. It translates to CASSFSPKSYYE. The whole CDR3 sequence reads CASSFSPKSYYEQYF.

Partial CDR3 DNA: TGTGCCAGCAGCACCACAGGGGGGGATGAAAAA. It codes for CASSTTGGDEK. The entire CDR3 protein is CASSTTGGDEKLFF. The V gene is TRBV7-9, the J gene TRBJ1-4, with 8 bases matching TRBD1. Read sequence stops 3 residues before the CDR3 end, and the germline J gene provides the missing end. In germline, CDR1 is SEHNR, CDR2 FQNEAQ (reference sequence). V lost 5 bases and J lost 6; bases outside the gene matches: 5. CDR3 length equals 14 residues.

Worth noting for this clone: The CDR3 is cut off 3 residues early in the read; its end comes from the germline J gene. The chain links TRBV10-3 to TRBJ1-2; D remains unclear. CDR3 length: 16 residues. The V gene's germline CDR1 is ENHRY and CDR2 SYGVKD. Trimming pared 3 bases from V and 4 bases from J, leaving 18 bases between. This CDR3 reads CAISDSTRGGSYGYTF. CDR3 DNA (partial): TGTGCCATCAGTGATTCAACCCGCGGAGGTTCCTATGGC.

Turning to this clone: The CDR3 extends 3 residues past the end of the read, so its final part is completed from the germline J gene. V and J are TRBV18 and TRBJ1-2, with a tentative D call TRBD1 (5 bases). The germline CDR1 and CDR2 sequences are KGHSH and LQKENI. The CDR3 spans 13 residues. Trimming cost V 3 bases and J 7 bases, with 12 bases left between them. The part of the CDR3 DNA that was read is TGTGCCAGCTCACCGCCCCAGGGAAGTGGC. Amino acid sequence: CASSPPQGSG. The whole CDR3 reads CASSPPQGSGYTF.

With respect to this clone: The read is 3 residues too short to cover the CDR3 end, so that end is filled in from the germline J gene. The chain uses TRBV11-2 and TRBJ1-5; D is undetermined. V shed 0 bases and J shed 7 bases, with 7 bases lying between them. Germline V lookup: CDR1 SGHAT, CDR2 FQNNGV. The CDR3 spans 13 residues. CDR3 loop: CASSLEGGQPQHF. Incomplete CDR3 DNA: TGTGCCAGCAGCTTAGAGGGCGGGCAGCCC. Complete variable domain (other parts from reference TRBV11-2 and TRBJ1-5): EAGVAQSPRYKIIEKRQSVAFWCNPISGHATLYWYQQILGQGPKLLIQFQNNGVVDDSQLPKDRFSAERLKGVDSTLKIQPAKLEDSAVYLCASSLEGGQPQHFGDGTRLSIL.

A note on this clone: The CDR3 is cut off 3 residues early in the read; its end comes from the germline J gene. The chain couples TRBV30 to TRBJ2-2; D ambiguous. The CDR3 has 12 amino acids. CDR1 and CDR2 (germline): GTSNPN, SVGIG (reference sequence). The CDR3: CAWSVFITELFF. Incomplete CDR3 DNA: TGTGCCTGGAGTGTCTTTATAACTGAG.

About this clone: The read ends 3 residues before the CDR3 terminus; that terminus is restored from the germline J gene. The V gene is TRBV7-9, the J gene TRBJ2-5, with TRBD1 as a possible D gene (5 bases). There are 14 residues in the CDR3. V lost 1 base and J 6 bases, leaving 12 bases between the germline ends. Germline CDR1 and CDR2: SEHNR and FQNEAQ (reference sequence). The CDR3 sequence is CASSLGTNSKTQYF. Incomplete CDR3 DNA: TGTGCCAGCAGCTTAGGGACAAATTCTAAGACC.

Note on this clone: The read gets to within 3 residues of the CDR3 end, and the germline J gene fills in the rest. The rearrangement uses TRBV19 and TRBJ2-5; TRBD2 agrees at 14 bases. The V gene's germline CDR1 is LNHDA and CDR2 SQIVND (reference sequence). Unmatched junction bases numbered 1, after V lost 6 bases and J lost 1 base. The CDR3 is 15 residues long. The covered CDR3 bases are TGTGCCAGTAGGACTAGCGGGGGGGCCCAAGAGACC. It yields the protein CASRTSGGAQET. The full CDR3 sequence reads CASRTSGGAQETQYF. The whole variable domain, remainder taken from reference TRBV19 and TRBJ2-5, is DGGITQSPKYLFRKEGQNVTLSCEQNLNHDAMYWYRQDPGQGLRLIYYSQIVNDFQKGDIAEGYSVSREKKESFPLTVTSAQKNPTAFYLCASRTSGGAQETQYFGPGTRLLVL.

A note on this clone: The read ends 3 residues shy of where the CDR3 ends; the end is completed using the germline J gene. This chain links TRBV6-2 or TRBV6-3 with TRBJ2-2, with D perhaps given as TRBD1 or TRBD2 (5 bases each). The CDR3 is made up of 14 amino acids. The germline CDR1 and CDR2 sequences are MNHEY and SVGEGT. V was cut by 8 bases and J by 2 bases, with 12 bases left in between. The sequenced part of the CDR3 DNA is TGTGCCAGCGCTCGAGGGGCCAACACCGGGGAG. Its protein is CASARGANTGE. The full CDR3 sequence reads CASARGANTGELFF.

With respect to this clone: The read halts 3 residues ahead of the CDR3 end, with the missing end drawn from the germline J gene. This sequence joins TRBV7-2 and TRBJ2-3, with 10 positions matching TRBD2. V dropped 7 bases and J dropped 2; count of bases not matched to a gene: 6. CDR1 is SGHTA, CDR2 FQGNSA, per germline. The CDR3 loop spans 15 amino acids. Incomplete CDR3 DNA: TGTGCCAGCACCAGGACTAGCGGACTCACAGATACG. It codes for CASTRTSGLTDT. The complete CDR3 protein is CASTRTSGLTDTQYF.

On this clone itself: The CDR3 is cut off 3 residues early in the read; its end comes from the germline J gene. The rearrangement links TRBV7-9 to TRBJ1-2; D is unclear. This CDR3 contains 11 residues. Per germline, CDR1 SEHNR and CDR2 FQNEAQ (reference sequence). CDR3 bases read: TGTGCCAGCAGCTTAAGCAGGGGC. Translation: CASSLSRG. The CDR3, in full, reads CASSLSRGYTF.

On this clone: The sequence runs out 3 residues before the end of the CDR3; the remainder is reconstructed from the germline J gene. The chain combines TRBV7-9 with TRBJ1-4; 10 positions agree with TRBD1. Germline CDR1 is SEHNR and CDR2 is FQNEAQ (reference sequence). The CDR3 runs to 14 residues. Unmatched junction bases numbered 5, after V lost 5 bases and J lost 8 bases. The chain's CDR3 is CASSLGQGDEKLFF. The CDR3 bases that were read are TGTGCCAGCAGCCTTGGACAGGGGGACGAAAAA.

Note on this clone: The read falls 3 residues short of the CDR3 end, and the missing part is taken from the germline J gene. The rearrangement joins TRBV7-2 to TRBJ1-6; TRBD1 is a possible D gene (6 bases). Germline-derived CDR1 and CDR2 are SGHTA and FQGNSA. There are 15 residues in the CDR3. V gave up 1 base and J gave up 5 bases, with 9 bases separating them. The CDR3 sequence is CASSLGTGNNSPLHF. The CDR3 bases that were read are TGTGCCAGCAGCTTAGGAACAGGGAATAATTCACCC.

Regarding this clone: The read comes to an end 3 residues before the CDR3 does, leaving the germline J gene to fill in the end. The chain is built from TRBV30 and TRBJ1-1; 7 bases agree with TRBD1. Per germline, CDR1 GTSNPN and CDR2 SVGIG (reference sequence). V shed 2 bases and J 5 bases; nucleotides not matched to a gene: 8. There are 14 residues in the CDR3. The CDR3 reads CAWSIRQGWTEAFF. The sequenced CDR3 bases are TGTGCCTGGAGTATTAGACAGGGATGGACTGAA.

Comments on this clone: The read gets to within 3 residues of the CDR3 end, and the germline J gene fills in the rest. This chain connects TRBV20-1 to TRBJ1-4; tentative D call: TRBD1 (6 bases). V gave up 6 bases and J gave up 4 bases, with 12 bases separating them. The CDR3 covers 13 residues. Per germline, CDR1 DFQATT and CDR2 SNEGSKA (reference sequence). The part of the CDR3 DNA that was read is TGCAGTGCCGAGGGACATAGTAATGAAAAA. This translates into CSAEGHSNEK. The whole CDR3 reads CSAEGHSNEKLFF.

As to this clone: Read sequence stops 3 residues before the CDR3 end, and the germline J gene provides the missing end. V gene TRBV18 combines with J gene TRBJ1-2; 7 nucleotides match TRBD1. Per germline, CDR1 KGHSH and CDR2 LQKENI. CDR3 length: 13 residues. V shed 6 bases, J shed 1 base, and the junction held 2 bases outside the gene matches. CDR3 sequence reads: CASSGTVNYGYTF. CDR3 DNA, as far as it was read: TGTGCCAGCTCGGGGACAGTTAACTATGGC.

Remarks on this clone: The read ends 3 residues before the CDR3 terminus; that terminus is restored from the germline J gene. V usage is TRBV5-1 and J usage is TRBJ2-3; D is unresolved. The CDR3 covers 15 residues. Trimming cost V 0 bases and J 0 bases, with 8 bases left between them. Per the germline V gene, CDR1 is SGHRS and CDR2 is YFSETQ. The CDR3 region is CASSLGAHSTDTQYF. The covered CDR3 bases are TGCGCCAGCAGCTTGGGGGCCCATAGCACAGATACG.

In regard to this clone: The read halts 3 residues ahead of the CDR3 end, with the missing end drawn from the germline J gene. The V gene is TRBV5-5, the J gene TRBJ2-4; 8 bases align to TRBD1. The CDR3 runs to 14 residues. V trimming: 4 bases; J trimming: 8 bases; junction bases outside the gene matches: 8. Germline V gene data show CDR1 as SGHKS and CDR2 as YYEKEE (reference sequence). The CDR3 is CASSRRTGSDIQYF. CDR3 bases read: TGTGCCAGCAGCAGAAGGACAGGGTCAGACATT. Based on the CDR3 plus reference TRBV5-5 and TRBJ2-4, the full variable domain is DAGVTQSPTHLIKTRGQQVTLRCSPISGHKSVSWYQQVLGQGPQFIFQYYEKEERGRGNFPDRFSARQFPNYSSELNVNALLLGDSALYLCASSRRTGSDIQYFGAGTRLSVL.